A single sample is the source of the 19 T cell receptor beta chains below, sequenced in a study of blood T cell repertoires in COVID-19 (dated by TCRdb to the early 2020s). Receptor amplification or capture employed the immunoSEQ multiplex PCR assay. What TCRdb holds here is the immuneACCESS table cut down to in-frame rearrangements. Part of the clones is not present; checked against another copy, under half of the missing clones reflect an unresolved V gene, and the others are unexplained. This sample gives 100,000 to 150,000 clones in total; approximately 86% of them show up just once. Roughly 2.3% of the sample comes from the top ten. Sequenced input: PBMCs or T cells enriched from blood (not recorded which). The origin of the receptors is a woman aged 50 to 60 who had recovered from COVID-19.

V and J are TRBV18 and TRBJ1-2; weak D call: TRBD1 (6 bases). From germline, CDR1 is KGHSH and CDR2 LQKENI. V shed 3 bases and J shed 5 bases, with 10 bases lying between them. This CDR3 spans 13 amino acids. The CDR3 sequence is CASSPNREYGYTF. DNA of the CDR3: TGTGCCAGCTCACCGAACAGGGAGTATGGCTACACCTTC.

As regards this clone: Mismatch with germline at one junction end may stem from a read error. The CDR3 DNA sequence: TGTGCCAGCAGTTCCGACCCCCTCAGGACAGGGAGGGTCCAACAGACCCAGTACTTC. Protein sequence: CASSSDPLRTGRVQQTQYF. The rearrangement joins TRBV27 to TRBJ2-5; maybe TRBD1 (8 bases). The germline CDR1 and CDR2 sequences are MNHEY and SMNVEV (reference sequence). The CDR3 has 19 residues.

The chain links TRBV10-3 to TRBJ2-3, with 9 bases matching TRBD2. The CDR3 covers 16 residues. V was clipped by 7 bases and J by 4 bases; unmatched bases: 12. The V gene's germline CDR1 is ENHRY and CDR2 SYGVKD. The CDR3 nucleotides are TGTGCCATCACAGGTTTTATTAGCGGGGGTTCAGATACGCAGTATTTT. Translating it yields CAITGFISGGSDTQYF.

The gene calls are TRBV2 and TRBJ2-5, with 12 bases lining up with TRBD1. V lost 5 bases to trimming and J lost 5 bases; unmatched junction nucleotides: 3. CDR1 is SNHLY and CDR2 is FYNNEI in the germline V gene. This CDR3 is 14 amino acids long. CDR3 region: CASSRDRGPETQYF. CDR3 in DNA: TGTGCCAGCAGTAGGGACAGGGGGCCGGAGACCCAGTACTTC.

The V call is TRBV2, the J call TRBJ2-7; TRBD2 matches at 7 bases. CDR1 and CDR2 (germline): SNHLY, FYNNEI. This CDR3 has 14 residues. V lost 7 bases to trimming and J lost 2 bases; unmatched junction nucleotides: 8. This CDR3 reads CASIVRAGPYEQYF. The CDR3 DNA reads TGTGCCAGCATAGTTAGAGCGGGGCCCTACGAGCAGTACTTC. Using reference TRBV2 and TRBJ2-7 for the parts outside the CDR3, the full variable domain is EPEVTQTPSHQVTQMGQEVILRCVPISNHLYFYWYRQILGQKVEFLVSFYNNEISEKSEIFDDQFSVERPDGSNFTLKIRSTKLEDSAMYFCASIVRAGPYEQYFGPGTRLTVT.

The J gene is TRBJ2-2, the V gene TRBV7-2, with D unclear. The length of the CDR3 is 13 residues. V was trimmed by 5 bases and J by 3 bases, leaving 7 bases between them. The germline CDR1 and CDR2 sequences are SGHTA and FQGNSA. CDR3 sequence: CASSGPDTGELFF. The CDR3 DNA follows: TGTGCCAGCAGCGGCCCTGACACCGGGGAGCTGTTTTTT. Variable domain in full (rest from reference TRBV7-2 and TRBJ2-2): GAGVSQSPSNKVTEKGKDVELRCDPISGHTALYWYRQSLGQGLEFLIYFQGNSAPDKSGLPSDRFSAERTGGSVSTLTIQRTQQEDSAVYLCASSGPDTGELFFGEGSRLTVL.

V is TRBV2 and J is TRBJ1-6; 8 bases map to TRBD1. The CDR3 covers 15 residues. Per the germline V gene, CDR1 is SNHLY and CDR2 is FYNNEI. V was clipped by 5 bases and J by 5 bases; unmatched bases: 5. CDR3 nucleotides: TGTGCCAGCAGTATCGGACAGGGCCATAATTCACCCCTCCACTTT. Its translation is CASSIGQGHNSPLHF.

This clone was counted between two and nine times. The J gene is TRBJ2-5, the V gene TRBV7-9; 8 bases match TRBD2. The CDR3 has 15 residues. V shed 1 base and J 5 bases; nucleotides not matched to a gene: 6. Germline-derived CDR1 and CDR2 are SEHNR and FQNEAQ (reference sequence). The CDR3 sequence: CASSLDGGAGETQYF. The CDR3 DNA sequence: TGTGCCAGCAGCTTAGACGGGGGGGCCGGCGAGACCCAGTACTTC.

This clone has just a few counts. The chain employs TRBV6-1 and TRBJ2-1; TRBD1 might be the D (5 bases). CDR1 MNHNS and CDR2 SASEGT come from the germline V gene. The V and J ends lost 3 bases and 4 bases respectively, with 16 bases between them. The CDR3 consists of 16 residues. CDR3 in amino acids: CASSEFARGSYNEQFF. The CDR3 region has the DNA TGTGCCAGCAGTGAGTTTGCAAGGGGTTCTTACAATGAGCAGTTCTTC.

The chain links TRBV6-4 to TRBJ2-2; a possible D gene is TRBD1 (5 bases). Germline CDR1 and CDR2: MRHNA and SNTAGT. The CDR3 has 13 residues. V lost 4 bases, J lost 2 bases, and 5 bases lay in between. The CDR3 loop reads CASSGTNTGELFF. In DNA, the CDR3 is TGTGCCAGCAGTGGGACAAACACCGGGGAGCTGTTTTTT.

This clone has only a few counts. The V and J genes are TRBV3-1 (or the pseudogene TRBV3-2) and TRBJ1-6; D call uncertain. The length of the CDR3 is 12 residues. The V end lost 5 bases, the J end lost 7 bases, and 6 bases lay between the germline ends. Germline V gene sequence: CDR1 LGHDT, CDR2 YNNKEL (reference sequence). CDR3 nucleotide sequence: TGTGCCAGCAGCTACAGAAATTCACCCCTCCACTTT. Protein: CASSYRNSPLHF.

The chain couples TRBV30 to TRBJ1-4; 9 bases line up with TRBD1. Germline CDR1 and CDR2: GTSNPN and SVGIG (reference sequence). J was trimmed by 8 bases and V by 2 bases; bases with no gene match: 6. The CDR3 covers 14 residues. CDR3 in amino acids: CAWSRGQGIEKLFF. CDR3 sequence (DNA): TGTGCCTGGAGTAGGGGACAGGGTATCGAAAAACTGTTTTTT.

This sequence joins TRBV3-1 (or the pseudogene TRBV3-2) and TRBJ2-5; no reliable D call. V lost 0 bases, J lost 1 base, and 9 bases lay in between. The CDR3 contains 15 residues. Germline V CDR1 and CDR2: LGHDT, YNNKEL (reference sequence). As DNA, the CDR3 is TGTGCCAGCAGCCAAGATTCACTTACCCAAGAGACCCAGTACTTC. Translation: CASSQDSLTQETQYF.

This sequence joins TRBV4-1 and TRBJ1-4, with 9 bases matching TRBD1. V lost 0 bases to trimming and J lost 13 bases; unmatched junction nucleotides: 9. The CDR3 totals 15 residues. Germline V gene data show CDR1 as MGHRA and CDR2 as YSYEKL. The CDR3 bases are TGCGCCAGCAGCCAAGATCTAGGAACAGGGGGCCTACTGTTTTTT. Its protein product is CASSQDLGTGGLLFF.

V is TRBV7-3 and J is TRBJ1-6; D is possibly TRBD1 (5 bases). The length of the CDR3 is 15 residues. The germline V gene has CDR1 SGHTA and CDR2 FQGTGA. V shed 2 bases and J shed 7 bases, with 12 bases lying between them. CDR3 DNA sequence: TGTGCCAGCAGCTTAGTTGGGGAGGGGAATTCACCCCTCCACTTT. Its protein product is CASSLVGEGNSPLHF.

This sequence joins TRBV5-6 and TRBJ1-6, with a weak D call TRBD1 (6 bases). The CDR3 covers 14 residues. The V end was cut by 4 bases, the J end by 10 bases, with 15 bases between. The V gene's germline CDR1 is SGHDT and CDR2 YYEEEE. CDR3 nucleotide sequence: TGTGCCAGCAGCAATACAGGGCTCAGCTCACCCCTCCACTTT. Translated, it gives CASSNTGLSSPLHF.

This rearrangement joins TRBV19 to TRBJ2-7; 7 positions agree with TRBD1. With 6 bases clipped from V and 4 bases from J, the junction kept 12 bases outside the gene matches. From germline, CDR1 is LNHDA and CDR2 SQIVND (reference sequence). This CDR3 has 15 residues. The CDR3 bases are TGTGCCAGTAGCCCCCGGACAGGCGGCGGGTACGAGCAGTACTTC. Its protein is CASSPRTGGGYEQYF.

This chain links TRBV5-1 with TRBJ2-5, with a possible D match to TRBD1 (6 bases). Germline CDR1 is SGHRS and CDR2 is YFSETQ. The V end was cut by 4 bases, the J end by 2 bases, with 18 bases between. The CDR3 is made up of 16 amino acids. The CDR3 region is CASSNGQPMGQETQYF. The CDR3 coding sequence is TGCGCCAGCAGCAACGGACAGCCAATGGGACAAGAGACCCAGTACTTC.

V usage is TRBV6-1 and J usage is TRBJ1-1; TRBD1 agrees at 7 bases. The ends lost 3 bases at V and 6 bases at J; junction bases unmatched: 10. Germline V CDR1 and CDR2: MNHNS, SASEGT. The CDR3 contains 15 residues. The CDR3 bases are TGTGCCAGCAGTGATGGACAGGCGGCGAGGGCTGAAGCTTTCTTT. Its protein product is CASSDGQAARAEAFF.